These 18 T cell receptor beta chains came from one sample sequenced in a study of CD8 T cells in ankylosing spondylitis. Each CDR3 protein gets one entry after TCRdb re-called the 5' RACE reads with MiXCR. Among around 330,000 distinct CDR3 sequences listed, around a tenth were seen once. The specimen sequenced was blood, either unsorted or a sorted T cell fraction (not recorded which). All receptors come from a female donor with ankylosing spondylitis or in good health (not recorded which).

The sample holds many counts of this clonotype. V gene TRBV9 combines with J gene TRBJ2-5, with 8 bases fitting TRBD2. The V gene's germline CDR1 is SGDLS and CDR2 YYNGEE. The J segment lost 3 bases and the V segment lost 2 bases, leaving 3 bases of the junction unmatched. The length of the CDR3 is 14 residues. CDR3 nucleotides: TGTGCCAGCAGCGTTGGACTAGCTGAAGAGACCCAGTACTTC. This translates into CASSVGLAEETQYF.

This clonotype has only one observation. The gene calls are TRBV12-3 or TRBV12-4 and TRBJ1-2; D is possibly TRBD1 (5 bases). V was shortened by 6 bases and J by 4 bases, with 15 bases between the two germline ends. CDR3 length equals 14 residues. Written as DNA, the CDR3 is TGTGCCAGCAGCGCAGAGGGGATCCCCTATGGCTACACCTTC. Encoded protein: CASSAEGIPYGYTF.

Note on this clonotype: The germline gene is not matched at one end of the junction; a read error may be the cause. The gene calls are TRBV5-1 and TRBJ2-2; D is ambiguous. Germline lookup yields CDR1 SGHRS and CDR2 YFSETQ. This CDR3 contains 15 residues. CDR3 region: CTSSSMRQRTGELFF. The CDR3 region has the DNA TGCACCAGCAGCTCGATGCGACAAAGGACCGGGGAGCTGTTTTTT.

This clonotype showed up many times. The CDR3, as DNA: TGCAGTGCCCAAAGACGGCGGGGAGACGGAGCTTTCTTT. Amino acids: CSAQRRRGDGAFF. The chain joins TRBV20-1 to TRBJ1-1; D unresolved. There are 13 residues in the CDR3. The germline gives CDR1 DFQATT, CDR2 SNEGSKA (reference sequence). The V and J ends lost 6 bases and 10 bases respectively, with 21 bases between them.

This clonotype was counted a few times. The chain couples TRBV11-2 to TRBJ2-1, with TRBD1 matching 10 bases. Germline CDR1 and CDR2: SGHAT and FQNNGV. The ends lost 3 bases at V and 2 bases at J; junction bases unmatched: 7. The CDR3 spans 17 residues. As DNA, the CDR3 is TGTGCCAGCAGCTTTACGACAGGGGGCAACCCCTACAATGAGCAGTTCTTC. The encoded protein is CASSFTTGGNPYNEQFF.

Only a few counts were recorded for this clonotype. The chain's CDR3 is CASSLGGLDNEQFF. The CDR3 coding sequence is TGTGCCAGCAGCTTAGGGGGACTAGACAATGAGCAGTTCTTC. The rearrangement joins TRBV7-2 to TRBJ2-1; 8 nucleotides match TRBD2. The CDR3 spans 14 residues. Germline V gene sequence: CDR1 SGHTA, CDR2 FQGNSA. J was trimmed by 5 bases and V by 1 base; bases with no gene match: 1.

This clonotype occurred a few times. The chain carries TRBV12-3 or TRBV12-4 and TRBJ1-6, with TRBD1 matching 11 bases. The CDR3 is 17 amino acids. V lost 1 base and J lost 3; bases outside the gene matches: 2. CDR3 bases: TGTGCCAGCAGTTTAGGGACAGGGGGCGTCTATAATTCACCCCTCCACTTT. Residues: CASSLGTGGVYNSPLHF.

In its sample, this clonotype was seen many times. This chain links TRBV24-1 with TRBJ2-7; D is ambiguous. This CDR3 spans 13 amino acids. Trimming took 5 bases from V and 7 from J, leaving 14 bases between them. Germline CDR1 is KGHDR and CDR2 is SFDVKD. The DNA of the CDR3 is TGTGCCACCAGTGGACCCGACTTGTTGGAGCAGTACTTC. Translated: CATSGPDLLEQYF.

DNA for the CDR3: TGTGCCAGCAGCCTAACTAGCGGGGGGCCCCTTGAGCAGTTCTTC. Protein product: CASSLTSGGPLEQFF. The gene calls are TRBV3-1 and TRBJ2-1; 12 positions agree with TRBD2. CDR3 size: 15 residues. Germline loops: CDR1 LGHDT, CDR2 YNNKEL (reference sequence). Germline trimming cut 4 bases from V and 9 bases from J; bases unmatched to any gene: 7.

In its sample, this clonotype was seen many times. The rearrangement joins TRBV7-6 to TRBJ2-1; tentatively, D is TRBD2 (6 bases). The CDR3 is 15 amino acids. Trimming left V 1 base short and J 7 bases short, with 14 bases between. Germline lookup yields CDR1 SGHVS and CDR2 FNYEAQ. The CDR3 is CASSLGGVGSNEQFF. CDR3 in DNA: TGTGCCAGCAGCTTAGGGGGGGTGGGGAGTAATGAGCAGTTCTTC.

This clonotype showed up many times. The genes are TRBV5-1 and TRBJ2-7; perhaps TRBD1 as D (6 bases). Trimming took off 7 bases at V and 6 bases at J, with 14 bases between the two ends. The CDR3 spans 12 residues. Germline lookup yields CDR1 SGHRS and CDR2 YFSETQ. The CDR3 loop reads CASSARGGEQYF. The CDR3 coding sequence is TGCGCCAGCTCAGCCAGGGGCGGCGAGCAGTACTTC. Filled out from reference TRBV5-1 and TRBJ2-7, the complete variable domain reads KAGVTQTPRYLIKTRGQQVTLSCSPISGHRSVSWYQQTPGQGLQFLFEYFSETQRNKGNFPGRFSGRQFSNSRSEMNVSTLELGDSALYLCASSARGGEQYFGPGTRLTVT.

Many counts were recorded for this clonotype. J is TRBJ2-1 and V is TRBV6-2 or TRBV6-3; the match to TRBD2 covers 8 bases. The CDR3 length is 13 residues. V dropped 5 bases and J dropped 9; count of bases not matched to a gene: 6. Looked up from germline, CDR1 is MNHEY and CDR2 is SVGEGT. The chain's CDR3 is CASSPLREGEQFF. Written as DNA, the CDR3 is TGTGCCAGCAGTCCCCTCCGGGAGGGTGAGCAGTTCTTC.

Only a few counts were recorded for this clonotype. The chain joins TRBV27 to TRBJ1-1; perhaps TRBD1 as D (6 bases). The V end lost 5 bases, the J end lost 0 bases, and 10 bases lay between the germline ends. The V gene's germline CDR1 is MNHEY and CDR2 SMNVEV (reference sequence). There are 14 residues in the CDR3. Written as DNA, the CDR3 is TGTGCCAGCAGTACGACAGGTCTGAACACTGAAGCTTTCTTT. Its translation: CASSTTGLNTEAFF.

The V gene is TRBV5-4, the J gene TRBJ2-3; 16 bases are shared with TRBD2. After removal of 4 bases from V and 4 bases from J, the junction contained 3 bases not matched to a gene. There are 16 residues in the CDR3. Per the germline V gene, CDR1 is SGHNT and CDR2 is YYREEE (reference sequence). CDR3 residues: CASSTGLAGGSDTQYF. CDR3 sequence (DNA): TGTGCCAGCAGCACGGGACTAGCGGGGGGGTCAGATACGCAGTATTTT.

As regards this clonotype: A much larger clone lies one base from this, so it may be a read error. The V and J genes are TRBV7-8 and TRBJ2-1; 9 bases match TRBD1. This CDR3 has 15 residues. Germline CDR1 reads SGHVS; CDR2 reads FQNEAQ. The CDR3 protein is CASSTGTGTYNERFF. The CDR3 nucleotides read TGTGCCAGCAGCACCGGGACAGGGACTTACAATGAGCGGTTCTTC.

This clonotype was seen repeatedly, ten times or more. The chain links TRBV7-2 to TRBJ1-1; the match to TRBD1 covers 8 bases. CDR1 is SGHTA and CDR2 is FQGNSA in the germline V gene. The CDR3 runs 16 residues. The V and J ends lost 5 bases and 3 bases, in that order; junction bases with no gene match: 11. The DNA of the CDR3 is TGTGCCAGCAGCATATCGACAGGGGTCTCGGACACTGAAGCTTTCTTT. Its protein product is CASSISTGVSDTEAFF.

This clonotype came up many times. The chain uses TRBV12-3 or TRBV12-4 and TRBJ2-2; TRBD2 is a possible D gene (5 bases). The CDR3 loop spans 15 amino acids. Trimming pared 3 bases from V and 5 bases from J, leaving 13 bases between. CDR3 in DNA: TGTGCCAGCAGTTTCGGGCAGCGGCAGACCGGGGAGCTGTTTTTT. Its protein product is CASSFGQRQTGELFF.

As to this clonotype: A much bigger clone sits one base away, suggesting this may be a read error. V usage is TRBV7-9 and J usage is TRBJ2-3; D is unresolved. The CDR3 extends over 13 amino acids. V was pared by 3 bases and J by 2 bases, with 6 bases between. From germline, CDR1 is SEHNR and CDR2 FQNEAQ (reference sequence). DNA for the CDR3: TGTGCCAGCAGCTTCAGGCCCACAGATACGCAGTATTTT. It is translated as CASSFRPTDTQYF. The variable domain in full, with the rest retrieved from reference TRBV7-9 and TRBJ2-3, is DTGVSQNPRHKITKRGQNVTFRCDPISEHNRLYWYRQTLGQGPEFLTYFQNEAQLEKSRLLSDRFSAERPKGSFSTLEIQRTEQGDSAMYLCASSFRPTDTQYFGPGTRLTVL.